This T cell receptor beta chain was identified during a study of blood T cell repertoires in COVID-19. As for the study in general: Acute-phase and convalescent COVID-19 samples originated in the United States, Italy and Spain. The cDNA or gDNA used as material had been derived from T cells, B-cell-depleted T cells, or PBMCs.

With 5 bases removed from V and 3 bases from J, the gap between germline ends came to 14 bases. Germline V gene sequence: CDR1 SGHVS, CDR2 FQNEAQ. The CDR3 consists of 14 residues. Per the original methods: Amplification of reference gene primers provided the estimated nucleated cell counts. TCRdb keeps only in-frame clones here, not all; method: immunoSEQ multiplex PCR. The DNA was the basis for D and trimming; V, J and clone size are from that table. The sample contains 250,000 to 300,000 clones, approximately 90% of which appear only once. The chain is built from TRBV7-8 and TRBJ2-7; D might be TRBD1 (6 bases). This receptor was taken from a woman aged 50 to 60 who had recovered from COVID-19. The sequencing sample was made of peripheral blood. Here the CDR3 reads CASSQGSGVYEQYF. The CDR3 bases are TGTGCCAGCAGCCAGGGGTCAGGGGTCTACGAGCAGTACTTC.